One sample yielded the 28 T cell receptor beta chains listed below, sequenced in a study of shared clonotypes between healthy human individuals. Measured with immunoSEQ multiplex PCR; TCRdb has only the in-frame clones, and not every one. The table shows 2 million to 2.5 million clones, with over 85% occurring only once. Naive CD8 cells lacked CD45RO and underwent positive selection for CCR7, leaving out terminally differentiated effector memory CD45RA+ cells. Sequencing was performed on naive CD8+ T cells sorted from blood. These receptors were obtained from a man aged 18 to 29 in good health.

The chain employs TRBV7-9 and TRBJ2-5, with TRBD2 identical over 8 bases. V was pared by 2 bases and J by 4 bases, with 3 bases of the junction left unmatched. Germline V gene sequence: CDR1 SEHNR, CDR2 FQNEAQ (reference sequence). This CDR3 contains 14 residues. This chain's CDR3 is CASSLIREGETQYF. CDR3 in DNA: TGTGCCAGCAGCTTAATACGGGAGGGAGAGACCCAGTACTTC. Variable domain in full (rest from reference TRBV7-9 and TRBJ2-5): DTGVSQNPRHKITKRGQNVTFRCDPISEHNRLYWYRQTLGQGPEFLTYFQNEAQLEKSRLLSDRFSAERPKGSFSTLEIQRTEQGDSAMYLCASSLIREGETQYFGPGTRLLVL.

V gene TRBV7-9 combines with J gene TRBJ2-1; 9 positions agree with TRBD2. The germline CDR1 and CDR2 sequences are SEHNR and FQNEAQ (reference sequence). This CDR3 has 16 residues. J was trimmed by 5 bases and V by 2 bases; bases with no gene match: 7. The CDR3 sequence: CASSLPGTSLDNEQFF. CDR3 sequence (DNA): TGTGCCAGCAGCTTACCAGGGACTAGCTTAGACAATGAGCAGTTCTTC.

This chain connects TRBV6-1 to TRBJ2-6; tentative D call: TRBD1 (5 bases). The CDR3 extends over 14 amino acids. V lost 7 bases and J 2 bases, leaving 9 bases between the germline ends. Germline lookup yields CDR1 MNHNS and CDR2 SASEGT. The CDR3 reads CASNKGPGANVLTF. The CDR3 region has the DNA TGTGCCAGCAATAAGGGGCCTGGGGCCAACGTCCTGACTTTC.

The chain links TRBV6-5 to TRBJ2-1; D is ambiguous. The ends were cut back, 4 bases at V and 7 bases at J, with 11 bases in the middle. CDR1 and CDR2 (germline): MNHEY, SVGAGI. The CDR3 loop spans 13 amino acids. CDR3 residues: CASSSPPINEQFF. The CDR3 region has the DNA TGTGCCAGCAGTTCCCCCCCTATTAATGAGCAGTTCTTC.

The V call is TRBV2, the J call TRBJ2-1, with D uncertain. The CDR3 has 13 amino acids. From germline, CDR1 is SNHLY and CDR2 FYNNEI. Trimming removed 3 bases from V and 2 bases from J, with 5 bases in between. The CDR3: CASSEGPYNEQFF. The CDR3 DNA follows: TGTGCCAGCAGTGAGGGCCCCTACAATGAGCAGTTCTTC.

V and J are TRBV9 and TRBJ2-3; possibly TRBD1 for D (6 bases). The V gene's germline CDR1 is SGDLS and CDR2 YYNGEE. This CDR3 region has 15 residues. Trimming took off 2 bases at V and 2 bases at J, with 12 bases between the two ends. CDR3 sequence: CASSVDSHSTDTQYF. In DNA, the CDR3 is TGTGCCAGCAGCGTGGACAGTCACTCCACAGATACGCAGTATTTT.

This chain uses TRBV6-1 with TRBJ1-5; D is unclear. Trimming removed 3 bases from V and 2 bases from J, with 11 bases in between. Germline V lookup: CDR1 MNHNS, CDR2 SASEGT. CDR3 length equals 15 residues. CDR3 loop: CASSDYTMGNQPQHF. The CDR3 DNA is TGTGCCAGCAGTGATTACACCATGGGCAATCAGCCCCAGCATTTT.

The chain uses TRBV13 and TRBJ2-5, with a possible D match to TRBD1 (6 bases). The germline V gene encodes CDR1 PRHDT and CDR2 FYEKMQ (reference sequence). Trimming left V 0 bases short and J 4 bases short, with 9 bases between. The CDR3 runs 14 residues. The CDR3: CASSLGAQGETQYF. The CDR3 DNA reads as TGTGCCAGCAGCTTAGGGGCACAGGGAGAGACCCAGTACTTC.

A word on this clone: The sample has other DNA sequences that encode this CDR3 too. The rearrangement links TRBV18 to TRBJ2-7; possible D gene TRBD1, 5 bases. The CDR3 is 13 residues long. Germline values: CDR1 KGHSH, CDR2 LQKENI. Trimming removed 2 bases from V and 3 bases from J, with 8 bases in between. CDR3 protein: CASSPGHGYEQYF. CDR3 bases: TGTGCCAGCTCACCAGGACACGGCTACGAGCAGTACTTC.

The chain combines TRBV7-9 with TRBJ2-3, with a possible D match to TRBD2 (6 bases). Trimming cost V 5 bases and J 7 bases, with 10 bases left between them. Germline loops: CDR1 SEHNR, CDR2 FQNEAQ (reference sequence). The CDR3 covers 12 residues. The CDR3 DNA is TGTGCCAGCAGCACCGCGGGGAATACGCAGTATTTT. Translation: CASSTAGNTQYF. The full variable domain, completed using reference TRBV7-9 and TRBJ2-3, is DTGVSQNPRHKITKRGQNVTFRCDPISEHNRLYWYRQTLGQGPEFLTYFQNEAQLEKSRLLSDRFSAERPKGSFSTLEIQRTEQGDSAMYLCASSTAGNTQYFGPGTRLTVL.

The V gene is TRBV4-3, the J gene TRBJ2-7; TRBD1 matches at 7 bases. Germline-derived CDR1 and CDR2 are LGHNA and YSLEER. Germline trimming cut 0 bases from V and 4 bases from J; bases unmatched to any gene: 15. The CDR3 runs 18 residues. The CDR3 DNA reads TGCGCCAGCAGCCAAGACCTGAAGGGGGCGCACTTAATGTACGAGCAGTACTTC. Translating gives CASSQDLKGAHLMYEQYF.

This sequence joins TRBV6-1 and TRBJ2-1; 8 bases are a match to TRBD2. Germline CDR1 is MNHNS and CDR2 is SASEGT. The CDR3 is 15 amino acids. J was trimmed by 10 bases and V by 1 base; bases with no gene match: 9. The CDR3 nucleotides are TGTGCCAGCAGTGAAGATCTACGGACTAGCTGCGAGCAGTTCTTC. As protein: CASSEDLRTSCEQFF.

The CDR3 reads CASSTPGQGTGELFF. The CDR3 DNA is TGTGCCAGCAGCACCCCGGGACAGGGGACCGGGGAGCTGTTTTTT. The V gene is TRBV25-1, the J gene TRBJ2-2; 10 bases fit TRBD1. CDR3 length equals 15 residues. With 6 bases clipped from V and 5 bases from J, the junction kept 6 bases outside the gene matches. Germline V gene lookup returns CDR1 MGHDK and CDR2 SYGVNS.

This chain joins TRBV2 and TRBJ2-1; a possible D gene is TRBD2 (6 bases). The CDR3 sequence is 14 residues long. Germline CDR1 and CDR2: SNHLY and FYNNEI. The V end lost 7 bases, the J end lost 4 bases, and 14 bases lay between the germline ends. The CDR3 sequence: CASTLYGTYNEQFF. In DNA, the CDR3 is TGTGCCAGCACTCTTTACGGGACTTACAATGAGCAGTTCTTC.

The V gene is TRBV15, the J gene TRBJ2-7; D call uncertain. The V gene lost 2 bases and the J gene lost 0 bases, with 14 bases spanning the gap. Germline CDR1 LNHNV, CDR2 YYDKDF (reference sequence). CDR3 length equals 16 residues. CDR3 DNA sequence: TGTGCCACCAGCAGACCCTTCGGGTTAACCTCCTACGAGCAGTACTTC. Amino acid sequence: CATSRPFGLTSYEQYF.

The chain uses TRBV7-9 and TRBJ2-7; 8 bases are a match to TRBD1. Losses at the gene ends were 5 bases for V and 3 bases for J; bases not matched to a gene: 6. This CDR3 is 14 amino acids long. Germline CDR1 is SEHNR and CDR2 is FQNEAQ (reference sequence). The CDR3 is CASSETGGYYEQYF. CDR3 sequence (DNA): TGTGCCAGCAGCGAAACAGGGGGATACTACGAGCAGTACTTC.

This clone appeared a single time. V usage is TRBV5-6 and J usage is TRBJ1-4; 8 bases fit TRBD1. The V and J ends lost 0 bases and 5 bases, in that order; junction bases with no gene match: 3. Looked up from germline, CDR1 is SGHDT and CDR2 is YYEEEE. The CDR3 has 15 residues. CDR3 nucleotide sequence: TGTGCCAGCAGCTTGGGGACAGGGTCGAATGAAAAACTGTTTTTT. Translation: CASSLGTGSNEKLFF. Using reference TRBV5-6 and TRBJ1-4 for the parts outside the CDR3, the full variable domain is DAGVTQSPTHLIKTRGQQVTLRCSPKSGHDTVSWYQQALGQGPQFIFQYYEEEERQRGNFPDRFSGHQFPNYSSELNVNALLLGDSALYLCASSLGTGSNEKLFFGSGTQLSVL.

The chain recombines TRBV9 with TRBJ2-1; 7 bases are a match to TRBD2. Germline CDR1 and CDR2: SGDLS and YYNGEE. V lost 4 bases, J lost 3 bases, and 7 bases stayed unmatched. This CDR3 has 15 residues. CDR3 DNA sequence: TGTGCCAGCAGCCAAACTAGCGAGTACTACAATGAGCAGTTCTTC. Translation: CASSQTSEYYNEQFF.

Of note for this clone: This sample also contains other DNA sequences that code for the same CDR3. The V and J genes are TRBV27 and TRBJ2-5; D not resolved. Germline CDR1 is MNHEY and CDR2 is SMNVEV (reference sequence). This CDR3 is 12 amino acids long. Trimming left V 0 bases short and J 4 bases short, with 3 bases between. This chain's CDR3 is CASSLSGETQYF. The CDR3 region has the DNA TGTGCCAGCAGTTTATCGGGAGAGACCCAGTACTTC.

The J gene is TRBJ2-1, the V gene TRBV7-2; 9 positions match TRBD2. The J segment lost 6 bases and the V segment lost 0 bases, leaving 0 bases of the junction unmatched. The CDR3 consists of 14 residues. Germline values: CDR1 SGHTA, CDR2 FQGNSA. CDR3 nucleotide sequence: TGTGCCAGCAGCTTAGCGGGACTAGCCAATGAGCAGTTCTTC. This encodes CASSLAGLANEQFF.

This chain joins TRBV7-9 and TRBJ2-1; D is tentatively TRBD1 or TRBD2 (6 bases each). V dropped 6 bases and J dropped 1 base, with 16 bases sitting between them. CDR3 length equals 16 residues. Germline V lookup: CDR1 SEHNR, CDR2 FQNEAQ (reference sequence). CDR3 bases: TGTGCCAGCAGGGGGGGACAAGGAGTTTCCTACAATGAGCAGTTCTTC. It encodes CASRGGQGVSYNEQFF.

To note about this clone: A read error may produce the germline difference seen at one junction end. This chain uses TRBV27 with TRBJ1-5; D is uncertain. The length of the CDR3 is 14 residues. In germline, CDR1 is MNHEY, CDR2 SMNVEV (reference sequence). The CDR3 region is CASTSLFSDQPQHF. The CDR3 DNA reads as TGTGCCAGCACATCCTTGTTTAGCGATCAGCCCCAGCATTTT.

The chain employs TRBV7-9 and TRBJ1-1; perhaps TRBD1 as D (5 bases). The V end lost 1 base, the J end lost 1 base, and 22 bases lay between the germline ends. From germline, CDR1 is SEHNR and CDR2 FQNEAQ (reference sequence). The CDR3 is 19 amino acids. Here the CDR3 DNA reads TGTGCCAGCAGCTTAGTAATTCAGGCGGGCGCAGGGTCGAACACTGAAGCTTTCTTT. Translated, it gives CASSLVIQAGAGSNTEAFF.

This clone has just one count. V is TRBV5-1 and J is TRBJ2-1, with 9 bases fitting TRBD2. Germline CDR1 SGHRS, CDR2 YFSETQ. V trimming: 4 bases; J trimming: 4 bases; junction bases outside the gene matches: 6. This CDR3 is 15 amino acids long. CDR3 residues: CASSPVAGEYNEQFF. The CDR3, as DNA: TGCGCCAGCAGCCCAGTAGCGGGGGAGTACAATGAGCAGTTCTTC. The full variable domain, rest sourced from reference TRBV5-1 and TRBJ2-1, is KAGVTQTPRYLIKTRGQQVTLSCSPISGHRSVSWYQQTPGQGLQFLFEYFSETQRNKGNFPGRFSGRQFSNSRSEMNVSTLELGDSALYLCASSPVAGEYNEQFFGPGTRLTVL.

J is TRBJ2-4 and V is TRBV6-5; the D is unclear. The germline V gene has CDR1 MNHEY and CDR2 SVGAGI. V was clipped by 4 bases and J by 15 bases, with 22 bases between them. This CDR3 has 14 residues. Written as DNA, the CDR3 is TGTGCCAGCAGTTCTAAGGTCCAGGCCGAGAAATGGTACTTC. Amino acid sequence: CASSSKVQAEKWYF.

The chain links TRBV7-2 to TRBJ2-3; 10 bases are a match to TRBD2. Germline assignment: CDR1 SGHTA and CDR2 FQGNSA. The trim removed 3 bases at V and 4 bases at J, leaving 1 base unmatched. The CDR3 is made up of 14 amino acids. In nucleotides, the CDR3 is TGTGCCAGCAGCTTCGGACTAGCGGCAGATACGCAGTATTTT. It specifies CASSFGLAADTQYF.

The chain has TRBV6-1 and TRBJ2-7; TRBD1 aligns across 10 bases. CDR3 length equals 12 residues. Germline loops: CDR1 MNHNS, CDR2 SASEGT. V lost 6 bases, J lost 4 bases, and 0 bases stayed unmatched. In DNA, the CDR3 is TGTGCCAGCAGGGGACAGGGGTACGAGCAGTACTTC. It is translated as CASRGQGYEQYF.

V gene TRBV10-3 combines with J gene TRBJ2-1; TRBD2 matches 11 bases. The CDR3 is 15 amino acids. Losses at the gene ends were 6 bases for V and 2 bases for J; bases not matched to a gene: 3. Germline CDR1 is ENHRY and CDR2 is SYGVKD. CDR3 nucleotide sequence: TGTGCCATCAGAATAGCGGGAGGGACCTACAATGAGCAGTTCTTC. Amino acids: CAIRIAGGTYNEQFF.